This is a list of T cell receptor beta chains from one sample in a study of blood T cells in healthy people across ages. Via MiXCR, TCRdb re-called the 5' RACE reads, giving one row per CDR3 protein. The repertoire holds roughly 1,000,000 distinct CDR3 sequences, with roughly a quarter as singletons. The same sample was also studied in work on T cells of mothers and their children.

The sequenced material came from blood. These receptors all stem from a girl aged 2-9 years in good health. CDR3s include the opening cysteine and the closing phenylalanine or tryptophan. The D gene is left open where the match is weak. A row's size may be missing; if present it is once, few, many or a size class.

J gene	D gene	clone size	CDR3 length	V gene	CDR3 protein	CDR3 DNA
TRBJ2-5	NA	few	15	TRBV3-1	CASSQVGTDQETQYF	TGTGCCAGCAGCCAAGTTGGGACGGACCAAGAGACCCAGTACTTC
TRBJ2-7	TRBD1	few	16	TRBV6-1	CASRGQRQGAFDEQYF	TGTGCCAGCAGGGGGCAGAGACAGGGGGCTTTCGACGAGCAGTACTTC
TRBJ2-1	NA	NA	14	TRBV15	CATSRERPDNEQFF	TGTGCCACCAGCAGAGAAAGACCAGACAATGAGCAGTTCTTC
TRBJ2-5	NA	NA	13	TRBV6-6	CASSYSEKETQYF	TGTGCCAGCAGTTACTCAGAAAAAGAGACCCAGTACTTC
TRBJ1-1	NA	few	19	TRBV11-2	CASSLDPGQYFAKNTEAFF	TGTGCCAGCAGCTTAGACCCTGGGCAGTACTTTGCTAAGAACACTGAAGCTTTCTTT
TRBJ2-1	NA	NA	11	TRBV29-1	CSVDTGNEQFF	TGCAGCGTTGACACCGGGAATGAGCAGTTCTTC
TRBJ2-5	TRBD2	NA	11	TRBV6-2/TRBV6-3	CATLAGIDQYF	TGTGCCACACTAGCGGGGATAGACCAGTACTTC
TRBJ2-4	NA	NA	12	TRBV29-1	CSISAAKNIQYF	TGCTCGATATCCGCAGCCAAAAACATTCAGTACTTC
TRBJ2-1	TRBD2	NA	17	TRBV9	CASSVGILAGVLIEQFF	TGTGCCAGCAGCGTCGGAATTCTAGCGGGAGTTCTCATTGAGCAGTTCTTC
TRBJ2-7	TRBD1	NA	14	TRBV28	CASSLEGAGYEQYF	TGTGCCAGCAGTTTAGAGGGGGCCGGCTACGAGCAGTACTTC
TRBJ1-1	NA	NA	15	TRBV14	CASRQNSFMNTEAFF	TGTGCCAGCAGGCAAAATAGCTTCATGAACACTGAAGCTTTCTTT
TRBJ2-5	NA	few	14	TRBV18	CASSPGTGTETQYF	TGTGCCAGCTCACCAGGGACCGGGACGGAGACCCAGTACTTC
TRBJ2-1	TRBD1	NA	12	TRBV6-1	CASSALGTGELF	TGTGCCAGCAGTGCCCTCGGGACAGGGGAGCTCTTC
TRBJ2-5	NA	few	12	TRBV2	CASIDREETQYF	TGTGCCAGCATTGACAGAGAAGAGACCCAGTACTTC
TRBJ2-5	TRBD2	NA	14	TRBV5-4	CASSSIAGEETQYF	TGTGCCAGCAGCTCAATAGCGGGAGAAGAGACCCAGTACTTC
TRBJ1-3	NA	NA	14	TRBV28	CASSGIGDRNTIYF	TGTGCCAGCAGTGGGATAGGGGATCGAAACACCATATATTTT
TRBJ2-6	NA	few	17	TRBV9	CASSEPGANSGANVLTF	TGTGCCAGCAGCGAGCCAGGGGCAAACTCTGGGGCCAACGTCCTGACTTTC
TRBJ2-1	NA	NA	13	TRBV24-1	CATSDAGLDEQFF	TGTGCCACCAGTGATGCGGGATTGGACGAGCAGTTCTTC
TRBJ2-7	NA	few	14	TRBV5-5	CASSLLDRSDEQYF	TGTGCCAGCAGCTTGTTGGATAGGTCCGACGAGCAGTACTTC
TRBJ2-6	NA	few	17	TRBV28	CASSPGSTGPGANVLTF	TGTGCCAGCAGTCCCGGAAGCACAGGGCCCGGGGCCAACGTCCTGACTTTC
TRBJ1-1	NA	NA	13	TRBV6-1	CASSRRFYTEAFF	TGTGCCAGCAGTCGCAGATTCTACACTGAAGCTTTCTTT
TRBJ2-3	TRBD1	NA	13	TRBV5-1	CASKDRLADTQYF	TGCGCCAGCAAGGACAGGCTCGCAGATACGCAGTATTTT
TRBJ2-4	NA	few	18	TRBV6-5	CASSYSGEASLAKNIQYF	TGTGCCAGCAGTTACTCCGGTGAGGCGTCGCTAGCCAAAAACATTCAGTACTTC
TRBJ2-3	NA	NA	15	TRBV6-6	CASSPYPTFGDTQYF	TGTGCCAGCAGTCCCTACCCTACCTTCGGAGATACGCAGTATTTT
TRBJ2-6	NA	NA	18	TRBV5-4	CASSSQGTLSSGANVLTF	TGTGCCAGCAGCTCGCAAGGGACCCTTAGCTCTGGGGCCAACGTCCTGACTTTC
TRBJ1-4	TRBD1	few	14	TRBV28	CASSRGQDNEKLFF	TGTGCCAGCAGTAGGGGACAGGATAATGAAAAACTGTTTTTT
TRBJ2-4	TRBD2	few	13	TRBV20-1	CSAHLAGSGIQYF	TGCAGTGCCCACCTAGCGGGATCTGGCATTCAGTACTTC
TRBJ1-1	NA	NA	14	TRBV12-3/TRBV12-4	CASSLAGNVAEAFF	TGTGCCAGCAGTTTAGCCGGCAACGTGGCTGAAGCTTTCTTT
TRBJ2-7	NA	NA	15	TRBV29-1	CSVEVFRDTYYEQYF	TGCAGCGTTGAAGTCTTCCGGGACACTTACTACGAGCAGTACTTC
TRBJ1-2	NA	NA	15	TRBV6-1	CASSEGRARGDGYTF	TGTGCCAGCAGTGAGGGGAGAGCTCGGGGTGATGGCTACACCTTC
TRBJ2-7	NA	few	12	TRBV6-5	CASTTGVDEQYF	TGTGCCAGCACAACGGGAGTTGACGAGCAGTACTTC
TRBJ2-7	NA	NA	15	TRBV9	CASGGGTAGGYEQYF	TGTGCCAGCGGAGGGGGGACAGCTGGGGGCTACGAGCAGTACTTC
TRBJ2-7	TRBD2	few	17	TRBV7-2	CASSPLGGLAEFYEQYF	TGTGCCAGCAGCCCTTTAGGGGGACTAGCGGAGTTCTACGAGCAGTACTTC
TRBJ1-5	TRBD1	NA	16	TRBV28	CATVQGAGRGNQPQHF	TGTGCCACGGTACAGGGGGCGGGTAGGGGCAATCAGCCCCAGCATTTT
TRBJ1-1	TRBD1	few	16	TRBV5-1	CASSLQTGELNTEAFF	TGCGCCAGCAGCTTGCAGACAGGGGAATTGAACACTGAAGCTTTCTTT
TRBJ2-1	TRBD2	NA	14	TRBV7-2	CASSASGSVYEQFF	TGTGCCAGCAGCGCTAGCGGGAGTGTGTATGAGCAGTTCTTC